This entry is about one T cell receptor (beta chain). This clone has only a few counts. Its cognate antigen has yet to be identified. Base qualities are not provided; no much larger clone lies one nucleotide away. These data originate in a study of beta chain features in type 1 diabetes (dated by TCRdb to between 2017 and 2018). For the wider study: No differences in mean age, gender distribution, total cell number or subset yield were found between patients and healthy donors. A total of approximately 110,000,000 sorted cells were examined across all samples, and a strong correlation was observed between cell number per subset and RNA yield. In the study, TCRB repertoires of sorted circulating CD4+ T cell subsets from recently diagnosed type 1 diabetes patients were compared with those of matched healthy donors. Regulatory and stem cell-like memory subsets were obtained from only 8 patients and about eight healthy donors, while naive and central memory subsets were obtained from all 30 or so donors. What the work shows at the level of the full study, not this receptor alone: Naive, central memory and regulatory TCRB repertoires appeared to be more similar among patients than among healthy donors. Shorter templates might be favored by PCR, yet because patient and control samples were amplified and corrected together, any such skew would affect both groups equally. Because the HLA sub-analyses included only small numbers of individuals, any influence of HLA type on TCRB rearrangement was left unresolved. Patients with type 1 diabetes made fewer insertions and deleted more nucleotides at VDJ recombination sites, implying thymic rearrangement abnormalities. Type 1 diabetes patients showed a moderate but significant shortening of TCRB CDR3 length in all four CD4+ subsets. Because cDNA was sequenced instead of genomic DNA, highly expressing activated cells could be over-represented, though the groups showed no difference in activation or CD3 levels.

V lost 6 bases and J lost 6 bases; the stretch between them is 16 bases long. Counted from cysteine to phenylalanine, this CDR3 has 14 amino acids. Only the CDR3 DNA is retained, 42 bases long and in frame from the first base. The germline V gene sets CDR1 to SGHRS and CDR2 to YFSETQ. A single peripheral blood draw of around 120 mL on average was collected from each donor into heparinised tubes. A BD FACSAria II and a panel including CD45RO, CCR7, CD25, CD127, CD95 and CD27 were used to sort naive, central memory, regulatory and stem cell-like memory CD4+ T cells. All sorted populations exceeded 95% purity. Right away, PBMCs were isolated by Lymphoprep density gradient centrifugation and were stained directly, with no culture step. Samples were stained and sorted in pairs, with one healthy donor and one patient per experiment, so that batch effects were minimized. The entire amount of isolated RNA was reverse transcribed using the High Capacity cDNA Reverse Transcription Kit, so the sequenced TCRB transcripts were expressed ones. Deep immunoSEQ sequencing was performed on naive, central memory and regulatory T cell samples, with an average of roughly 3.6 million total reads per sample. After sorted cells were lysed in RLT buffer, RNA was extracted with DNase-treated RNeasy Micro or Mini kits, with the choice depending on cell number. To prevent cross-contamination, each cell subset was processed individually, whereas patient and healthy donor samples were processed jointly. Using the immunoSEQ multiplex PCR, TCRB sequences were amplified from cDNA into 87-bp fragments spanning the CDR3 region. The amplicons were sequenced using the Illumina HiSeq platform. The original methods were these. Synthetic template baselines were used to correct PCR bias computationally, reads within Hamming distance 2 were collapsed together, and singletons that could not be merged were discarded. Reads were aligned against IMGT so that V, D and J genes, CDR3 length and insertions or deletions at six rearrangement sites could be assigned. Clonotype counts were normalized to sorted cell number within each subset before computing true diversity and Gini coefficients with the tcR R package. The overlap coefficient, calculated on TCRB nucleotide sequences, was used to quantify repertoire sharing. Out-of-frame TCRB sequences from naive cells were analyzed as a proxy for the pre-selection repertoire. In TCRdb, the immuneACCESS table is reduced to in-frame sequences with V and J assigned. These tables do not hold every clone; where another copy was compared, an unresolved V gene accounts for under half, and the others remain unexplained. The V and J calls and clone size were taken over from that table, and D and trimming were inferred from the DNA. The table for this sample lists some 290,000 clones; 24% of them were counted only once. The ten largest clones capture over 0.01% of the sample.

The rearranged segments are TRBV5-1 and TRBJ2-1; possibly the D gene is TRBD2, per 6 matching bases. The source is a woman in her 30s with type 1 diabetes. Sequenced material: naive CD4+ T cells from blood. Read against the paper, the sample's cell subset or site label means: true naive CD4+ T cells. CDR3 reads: CASKLAGAVNEQFF. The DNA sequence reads TGCGCCAGCAAACTAGCTGGGGCTGTCAATGAGCAGTTCTTC.